This passage covers 10 T cell receptor beta chains from one sample sequenced in a study of CD8+CD57+ T cells in acquired aplastic anemia. Patients selected for sequencing had displayed CD8+CD57+ cell expansion by flow cytometry. TCR beta VDJ and CDR3 were profiled, and genomic DNA was the template. TCRdb reprocessed the reads via MiXCR and lists one record per CDR3 protein. The sample holds 200,000 to 300,000 distinct CDR3 sequences, approximately 79% seen once. Sequencing input: sorted CD4+, CD8+, or CD8+CD57+ T cells (not recorded which) from PBMCs. These receptors originate from a human donor with aplastic anemia.

This clonotype was seen repeatedly, ten times or more. At one end, the junction sequence differs from germline, possibly due to a read error. This rearrangement joins TRBV7-8 to TRBJ2-1, with 10 bases identical to TRBD2. Germline assignment: CDR1 SGHVS and CDR2 FQNEAQ. The CDR3 is made up of 15 amino acids. CDR3 amino acids: CASSIAGGPDTQQFF. The CDR3 DNA follows: TGTGCCAGCAGCATAGCGGGAGGTCCCGATACGCAGCAGTTCTTC.

A word on this clonotype: An end of the junction does not agree with germline; a read error may underlie this. The rearrangement joins TRBV7-9 to TRBJ2-3; tentative D call: TRBD2 (7 bases). CDR1 SEHNR and CDR2 FQNEAQ come from the germline V gene (reference sequence). The CDR3 has 14 amino acids. The CDR3 reads CASSLAGGGETEQF. CDR3 sequence (DNA): TGTGCCAGCAGCTTAGCTGGGGGGGGCGAGACCGAGCAGTTT.

V gene TRBV5-1 combines with J gene TRBJ2-3; weak D call: TRBD1 (6 bases). The CDR3 runs to 13 residues. Germline V gene sequence: CDR1 SGHRS, CDR2 YFSETQ. The ends were cut back, 2 bases at V and 11 bases at J, with 15 bases in the middle. Here the CDR3 DNA reads TGCGCCAGCAGCTTCACAGGGCCATATAGGCAGTATTTT. Its protein product is CASSFTGPYRQYF.

In its sample, this clonotype was seen a few times. The CDR3 DNA is TGTGCCAGCAGCGTAGAAGATAGCCTTTCTGGGGCCAACGTCCTGACTTTC. Translation: CASSVEDSLSGANVLTF. The chain employs TRBV9 and TRBJ2-6; D gene unclear. This CDR3 has 17 amino acids. The V end lost 0 bases, the J end lost 1 base, and 11 bases lay between the germline ends. CDR1 SGDLS and CDR2 YYNGEE come from the germline V gene. The whole variable domain, filled in from reference TRBV9 and TRBJ2-6, reads DSGVTQTPKHLITATGQRVTLRCSPRSGDLSVYWYQQSLDQGLQFLIQYYNGEERAKGNILERFSAQQFPDLHSELNLSSLELGDSALYFCASSVEDSLSGANVLTFGAGSRLTVL.

The chain links TRBV7-9 to TRBJ2-1, with TRBD2 matching 7 bases. With 3 bases clipped from V and 14 bases from J, the junction kept 16 bases outside the gene matches. In germline, CDR1 is SEHNR, CDR2 FQNEAQ (reference sequence). The CDR3 loop spans 15 amino acids. The CDR3 DNA reads TGTGCCAGCAGCTTTGAAAGAAACGGGGGGAGCGAGGAGTTCTTC. Translation gives CASSFERNGGSEEFF.

A remark on this clonotype: A read error may be the cause here, since a much bigger clone is one base away. The chain has TRBV11-3 and TRBJ2-3; D is ambiguous. Trimming cost V 10 bases and J 3 bases, with 14 bases left between them. Germline V lookup: CDR1 SGHNT, CDR2 YENEEA. This CDR3 has 13 residues. The CDR3 protein is CANGLGLTDTQYF. For the CDR3, the DNA is TGTGCCAACGGCTTAGGTCTGACAGATACGCAGTATTTT.

This clonotype was found a few times. This chain links TRBV11-3 with TRBJ2-1; unclear D gene. Trimming removed 5 bases at V and 8 bases at J, with 22 bases between. The germline gives CDR1 SGHNT, CDR2 YENEEA. The CDR3 contains 16 residues. CDR3 sequence (DNA): TGTGCCAGCAGCCAAGATCTGACAAACGGTCAGGATGAGCAGTTCTTC. This sequence encodes CASSQDLTNGQDEQFF.

For this clonotype: One end of the junction does not line up with germline, which may come from a read error. The chain recombines TRBV19 with TRBJ2-7, with D maybe TRBD1 (5 bases). CDR1 is LNHDA and CDR2 is SQIVND in the germline V gene (reference sequence). The CDR3 has 14 amino acids. The CDR3 spells CASSNVQGNYEEHF. CDR3 nucleotide sequence: TGTGCCAGCAGTAACGTTCAGGGAAACTACGAGGAGCACTTC. Filled out from reference TRBV19 and TRBJ2-7, the complete variable domain reads DGGITQSPKYLFRKEGQNVTLSCEQNLNHDAMYWYRQDPGQGLRLIYYSQIVNDFQKGDIAEGYSVSREKKESFPLTVTSAQKNPTAFYLCASSNVQGNYEEHFGPGTRLTVT.

Comment on this clonotype: Relative to the germline gene, one junction end is altered; a read error may explain this. V is TRBV19 and J is TRBJ1-4; weak D call: TRBD1 (5 bases). Germline values: CDR1 LNHDA, CDR2 SQIVND (reference sequence). The CDR3 has 16 amino acids. This CDR3 reads CASSIGRQGVGEKPFF. The DNA for the CDR3 is TGTGCCAGTAGTATAGGTCGGCAGGGCGTTGGTGAAAAACCGTTTTTT.

The V call is TRBV20-1, the J call TRBJ2-7; TRBD2 might be the D (5 bases). This CDR3 is 15 amino acids long. CDR1 and CDR2 (germline): DFQATT, SNEGSKA (reference sequence). In DNA form, the CDR3 reads TGCAGCGCCCAACGACTTGGACTCAACTCCTACGAGCAGTACTTC. Protein: CSAQRLGLNSYEQYF.